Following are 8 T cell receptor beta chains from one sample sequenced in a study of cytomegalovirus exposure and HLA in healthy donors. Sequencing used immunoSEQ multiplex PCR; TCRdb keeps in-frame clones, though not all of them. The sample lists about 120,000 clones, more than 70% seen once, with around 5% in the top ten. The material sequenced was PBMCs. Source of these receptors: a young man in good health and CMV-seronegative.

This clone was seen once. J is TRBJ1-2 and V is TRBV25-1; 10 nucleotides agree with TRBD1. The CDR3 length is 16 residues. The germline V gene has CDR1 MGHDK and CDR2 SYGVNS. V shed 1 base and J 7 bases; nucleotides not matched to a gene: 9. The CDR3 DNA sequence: TGTGCCAGCAGTGAATTCTCGGGGACAGGGGTGGCTGGCTACACCTTC. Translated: CASSEFSGTGVAGYTF.

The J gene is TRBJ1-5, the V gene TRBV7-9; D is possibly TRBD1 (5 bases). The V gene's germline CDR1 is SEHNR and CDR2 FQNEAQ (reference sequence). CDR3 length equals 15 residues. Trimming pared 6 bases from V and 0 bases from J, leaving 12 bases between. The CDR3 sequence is CASSPDGGSNQPQHF. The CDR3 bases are TGTGCCAGCAGTCCAGACGGGGGTAGCAATCAGCCCCAGCATTTT.

This chain's CDR3 is CAIRPERGTEAFF. The CDR3 DNA reads as TGTGCCATCAGGCCCGAGCGTGGGACTGAAGCTTTCTTT. The chain couples TRBV10-3 to TRBJ1-1; D is unresolved. CDR1 ENHRY and CDR2 SYGVKD come from the germline V gene. The V end lost 6 bases, the J end lost 5 bases, and 13 bases lay between the germline ends. The CDR3 runs 13 residues.

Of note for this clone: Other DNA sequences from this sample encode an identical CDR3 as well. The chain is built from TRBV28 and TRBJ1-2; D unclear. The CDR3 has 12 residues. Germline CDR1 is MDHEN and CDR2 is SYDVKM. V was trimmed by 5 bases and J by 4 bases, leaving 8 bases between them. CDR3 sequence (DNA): TGTGCCAGCAGTCTACGTGCCTATGGCTACACCTTC. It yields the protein CASSLRAYGYTF.

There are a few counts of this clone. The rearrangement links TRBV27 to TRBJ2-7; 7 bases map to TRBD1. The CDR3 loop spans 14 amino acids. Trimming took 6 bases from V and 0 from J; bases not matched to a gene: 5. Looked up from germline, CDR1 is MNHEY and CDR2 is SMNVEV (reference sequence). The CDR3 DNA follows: TGTGCCAGCAGGAACAGGGGTAGCTCCTACGAGCAGTACTTC. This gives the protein CASRNRGSSYEQYF.

The CDR3 nucleotides read TGTGCCAGCAGCTTAGTGCAGGCGGGTGGCTACACCTTC. Translated, it gives CASSLVQAGGYTF. This sequence joins TRBV7-9 and TRBJ1-2; D unclear. CDR3 length: 13 amino acids. V lost 1 base to trimming and J lost 7 bases, with 10 bases between them. Germline CDR1 is SEHNR and CDR2 is FQNEAQ (reference sequence).

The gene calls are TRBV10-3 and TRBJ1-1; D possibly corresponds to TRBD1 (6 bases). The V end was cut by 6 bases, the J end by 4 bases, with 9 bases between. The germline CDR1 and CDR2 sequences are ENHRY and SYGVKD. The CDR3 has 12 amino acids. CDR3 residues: CAIRQGSTEAFF. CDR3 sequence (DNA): TGTGCCATCAGGCAGGGGAGCACTGAAGCTTTCTTT.

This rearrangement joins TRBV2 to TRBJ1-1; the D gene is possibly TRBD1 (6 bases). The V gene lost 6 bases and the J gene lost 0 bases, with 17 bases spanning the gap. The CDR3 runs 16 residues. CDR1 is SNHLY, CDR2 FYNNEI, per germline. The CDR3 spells CASSRGAGYMNTEAFF. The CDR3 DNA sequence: TGTGCCAGCAGCCGGGGGGCAGGTTACATGAACACTGAAGCTTTCTTT.